The sequence of this TCR beta chain was determined in a study of T-cell memory formation after mild COVID-19. Only a few counts were recorded for this clonotype. Its cognate antigen is unknown. Trimming took 4 bases from V and 0 from J, leaving 11 bases between them. The CDR3 loop spans 15 amino acids. Germline V gene data show CDR1 as SNHLY and CDR2 as FYNNEI. Study findings and constraints: Later expanders leaned CD4+, whereas clones that contracted between day 15 and 85 were balanced CD4/CD8.

TCRdb re-called the 5' RACE reads with MiXCR, one entry per CDR3 protein. This table has some 450,000 distinct CDR3 sequences, about 19% appearing once. This receptor was taken from an adult woman who had mild COVID-19 (a few samples of this study predate the infection). Cell type and time point are not known. This chain uses TRBV2 with TRBJ2-3; D call uncertain. The source material was PBMCs or a T cell subset sorted from them (not recorded which). For the CDR3, the DNA is TGTGCCAGCAGTGTACTCGGGTTTAGCACAGATACGCAGTATTTT. Translating gives CASSVLGFSTDTQYF.